This record looks at one TCR beta chain sequence and its context. Its antigen is undetermined. The data originate from a study of shared clonotypes between healthy human individuals. Background on the study: The study used three CD4 naive, three CD4 memory, two CD8 naive and one CD8 memory plate per donor.

CD45RO-negative cells were positively selected for CCR7, leaving out terminally differentiated effector memory CD45RA+ cells. Free of recent acute infections or vaccinations, the donors were healthy HIV-negative adults. The protocol was immunoSEQ multiplex PCR, while the TCRdb copy is restricted to in-frame clones and leaves out a portion. The sample consists of about 2 million clones, around 96% of them appearing once. Study-wide findings and caveats: Represented diversity, genetic and exposure-history alike, was limited by few donors. The naive CD4 repertoires of several donors were compared, and approximately 5% of clonotypes were shared.

Sequencing was carried out using naive CD8+ T cells sorted from blood. The source is a man between 18 and 35 years old in good health.

The CDR3: CASSWGMAAGESSGANVLTF. The CDR3 nucleotides read TGTGCCAGCAGCTGGGGGATGGCGGCAGGTGAAAGCTCTGGGGCCAACGTCCTGACTTTC. V usage is TRBV13 and J usage is TRBJ2-6, with D perhaps matching TRBD1 or TRBD2 (5 bases each). Germline-derived CDR1 and CDR2 are PRHDT and FYEKMQ (reference sequence). The CDR3 is made up of 20 amino acids. Between the trimmed V and J ends, which lost 4 bases and 0 bases, there was a span of 22 bases.